This T cell receptor (beta chain) was profiled in a study of cytomegalovirus exposure and HLA in healthy donors (dated by TCRdb to 2017 to 2019). Study-level background: An earlier analysis of approximately 640 of the donors reported 276 Gb of sequence data and around 120 million unique TCR beta sequences from 150 million to 200 million T cells. A later genetic analysis used genome-wide SNP genotypes for 398 of the 666 donors, treating that subset as a discovery cohort. Among the 398 genotyped donors, approximately 82% belonged to the genetic ancestry cluster associated with self-reported Caucasian donors. Roughly five DR-DQ haplotypes were handled as single units for association and clustering, since linkage in the cohort was strong. In an earlier analysis of 587 of the donors, high-throughput TCR beta sequencing was used to judge whether each TCR beta V gene segment behaved as functional or pseudogenic. The study combined high-throughput TCR immunosequencing, statistical association of individual TCRs with disease status, and machine learning to predict cytomegalovirus infection status. The number of typed donors differed by locus: about 620-630 for A, B, C, DRB1 and DQB1; approximately 530 for DQA1; 606 for DPA1; and roughly 490 for DPB1. An early release that covered some 630 HLA-typed donors contained about 300 gigabases of sequencing data and some 87 million unique TCR sequences. The study aimed to test whether signatures of past pathogen exposure could be identified by cataloging public T cell receptors. Both class I and class II loci were covered by HLA typing, at four-digit resolution. All discovery cohort repertoires had been generated on a single sequencing platform. The T cell repertoires of around 670 subjects were profiled by immunosequencing and related to cytomegalovirus serostatus. A separate validation cohort of 100 to 150 different subjects was used in addition to the roughly 670-subject first cohort. To study patterns of TCR occurrence, a later analysis re-analyzed previously published TCR beta repertoires from more than 550 donors and added high-resolution HLA genotyping. Across around 400 genotyped donors of the cohort, an average of roughly 230,000 unique TCR beta nucleotide sequences per donor were sequenced, and about a sixth of those sequences were non-productive. Alongside the repertoire data, information on donor age, sex, ethnicity and CMV serostatus was compiled. The later analysis used no new phenotypic data to find candidate immune exposures, relying instead on TCR beta sequences and their occurrence across donors. The research as a whole found: This cohort had only TCR beta chains sequenced, and the lack of alpha or paired-chain data limited which features could be detected. Specific HLA alleles were associated with over 15,000 TCR beta sequences at a false discovery rate of 0.05 in a later analysis. Because the 87-base-pair reads could not distinguish some IMGT-functional V segments, including TRBV6-2 and TRBV6-3, those segments were excluded. While some public TCRs were present in many individuals, most TCR sequences turned up only very rarely across donors. In vitro tests confirmed that a few of the cytomegalovirus-associated TCR beta chains recognize cytomegalovirus antigens. When HLA alleles, especially DR and DQ, strongly co-occurred, attributing TCR associations to individual alleles was difficult. The authors suggested that the approach could potentially be extended to other disease states and immunological phenotypes. Because HLA typing was missing for some donors at each locus, association tests included only the typed subset. In a later genetic analysis, a missense DCLRE1C variant was associated with V-gene and J-gene trimming of TCR beta chains, and the association was replicated in an independent cohort. In an earlier analysis of over 550 of the donors, most TCR beta V segments were observed in productive rearrangements about 90% or about 30% of the time, broadly matching IMGT annotations. A later analysis reported that several top co-occurrence clusters appeared linked to parvovirus B19, influenza, CMV and Epstein-Barr virus. The study gave a list of roughly 150 TCR beta chains associated with cytomegalovirus. Correlated functional status among segregating V segments might be attributable to linkage disequilibrium, but an unknown experimental factor could not be ruled out. Roughly uniform sequencing depth across donors was assumed in presence/absence analyses, although this assumption may not hold. Because counts were too low, approximately 18 rarely observed V segments, including chromosome 9 orphons, were excluded from the earlier analysis of under 650 of the donors. A later analysis found that most CMV-associated TCR beta chains appeared HLA-restricted, with HLA associations seemingly driven largely by CMV exposure. In a later analysis, HLA-associated TCR beta chains showed more clonal expansion and lower generation probabilities than non-associated chains that were equally common. The classifier was reported to diagnose cytomegalovirus status with high specificity and sensitivity in both the original cohort and the validation cohort. Immune exposure information for the cohort was limited to CMV serostatus. A later genetic analysis reported fewer N-insertions in productive TCRs among donors in an Asian-associated ancestry cluster than the roughly 620-donor mean. A cluster of highly shared sequence variants was judged likely to represent a technical artifact of the sequencing pipeline. In a later analysis, TCR association rates were found to vary across HLA loci, with the most associated TCRs seen for DRB1 alleles and the fewest for HLA-C alleles. A further reported finding was that TCR beta sequences accurately predicted the HLA-A and HLA-B alleles for most subjects in the first cohort.

Turning to this clone: The antigen it binds to is not known. One base away there is no much larger clone; base qualities are not given.

Receptor amplification or capture employed the immunoSEQ multiplex PCR assay. The multiplex PCR relied on a mix of 60 forward primers for TCR Vbeta segments and 13 reverse primers for TCR Jbeta segments. The CDR3 region of rearranged TCR beta genes was amplified from genomic DNA by a multiplex PCR assay. The amplified TCR beta libraries were sequenced on the Illumina HiSeq System as 87-base-pair reads. On the authors' methods: A later analysis tallied around 80 million unique TCR beta chains across the 700 or so repertoires, and around 9.9 million of those chains were shared by two or more donors. A nearest-neighbor algorithm error-corrected the raw reads and collapsed the reads into unique sequences, merging closely related sequences to remove PCR and sequencing errors. CDR3 sequences were aligned to IMGT reference sequences to assign V, D and J gene segments. For a sequence to be retained, a match of at least six nucleotides was required to both a V gene segment and a J gene segment. Rearrangements were classified as productive when the CDR3 lacked stop codons and remained in frame with V and J, and all other rearrangements were classified as non-productive. CDR3 was defined by IMGT convention, running from the second conserved V-encoded cysteine to the conserved J-encoded phenylalanine. In an earlier analysis of around 640 of the donors, sequences lacking an unambiguous match to a single V gene segment were excluded. In an earlier analysis of more than 500 of the donors, a V segment was called functional when productive rearrangements were above 56.7%, and segregating when the standard deviation between donors exceeded 5%. A statistical classification framework was built for diagnosing cytomegalovirus status from the catalog of TCR beta chain sequences. In a later analysis, V and J genes were assigned by comparing TCR nucleotide sequences against IMGT/GENE-DB human TR gene sequences. A later analysis assigned CDR3 sequences and most-parsimonious VDJ recombination scenarios with the TCRdist pipeline. In a later analysis, each TCR beta chain was defined by its CDR3 amino acid sequence together with its V-gene family, and reads without a unique V-gene family were excluded. In a later analysis, approximately 640 highly shared, low-generation-probability nucleotide sequences were removed to address suspected cross-contamination and a sequencing artifact. In a later analysis, a clonal expansion index was calculated for each public chain from normalized within-repertoire ranks of inferred template counts. A later analysis computed generation probabilities with a VDJ recombination model fitted to out-of-frame rearrangements, and checked the results against IGoR. A later analysis scored TCR-TCR, TCR-HLA and TCR-CMV co-occurrence with hypergeometric tests, applying a repertoire-size bias correction to TCR pairs. A later analysis estimated false discovery rates by permuting HLA or CMV assignments 20 times. In a later analysis, co-occurring TCRs were grouped with DBSCAN, and TCRdist sequence similarity was added when clustering was performed within HLA-allele-positive subsets. Repertoires with fewer than 30,000 or more than 120,000 public chains, plus five repertoires with anomalous nucleotide sharing, were excluded from co-occurrence clustering. TCRdb obtained this table from immuneACCESS and retained in-frame rearrangements with V and J assigned. These tables miss some clones; where compared with another copy, unresolved V genes account for less than half of the shortfall, and the remainder is unexplained. V, J and clone size were drawn from that table, and D and trimming were deduced from the DNA. For this sample the table gives roughly 180,000 clones, of which approximately 84% were detected only once. Together, the top ten hold approximately 2.9% of the sample.

The cohort comprised some 700 healthy bone marrow donors. All cohort members were sampled while nominally healthy, although unrecorded immune exposures were likely present. The donor was CMV seronegative and was included in the group of a few hundred seronegative cohort members. Each donor provided a peripheral blood sample, and peripheral blood mononuclear cells were used for TCR beta sequencing. Genomic DNA was extracted from the blood cell samples with the Qiagen DNeasy Blood Extraction Kit. A distance of 13 bases separates the germline ends of V and J, which lose 4 bases and 6 bases respectively. The CDR3 sequence holds 14 residues, the cysteine and phenylalanine included. The kept DNA is CDR3 alone, 42 bases in frame from the first base. Via the germline V gene, CDR1 is SNHLY and CDR2 FYNNEI.

The sequenced material came from PBMCs. The sequence was obtained from a female donor in good health and CMV-seronegative. The rearrangement combines TRBV2 with TRBJ2-1, and possibly TRBD2, on 5 matching bases. CDR3 reads: CASSAQRWGNEQFF. The base sequence is TGTGCCAGCAGTGCCCAGCGGTGGGGCAATGAGCAGTTCTTC.